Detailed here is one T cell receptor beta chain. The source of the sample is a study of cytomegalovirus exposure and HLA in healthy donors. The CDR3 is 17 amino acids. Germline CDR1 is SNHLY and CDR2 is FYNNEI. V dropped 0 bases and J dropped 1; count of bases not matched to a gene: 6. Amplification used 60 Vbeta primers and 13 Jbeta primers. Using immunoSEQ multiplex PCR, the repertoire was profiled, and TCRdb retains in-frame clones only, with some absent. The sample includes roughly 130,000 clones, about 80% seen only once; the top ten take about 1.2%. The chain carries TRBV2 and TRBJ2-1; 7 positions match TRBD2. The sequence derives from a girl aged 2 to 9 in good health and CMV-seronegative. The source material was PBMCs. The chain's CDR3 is CASSEATLAESYNEQFF. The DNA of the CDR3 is TGTGCCAGCAGTGAAGCTACCCTAGCGGAATCCTACAATGAGCAGTTCTTC.